This TCR beta chain stems from a study of cytomegalovirus exposure and HLA in healthy donors (dated 2017 in TCRdb). Broadly, across the study: According to an earlier analysis of 587 of the donors, about 190 million T cells yielded 117 million unique TCR beta sequences and around 300 Gb of sequence data. A later genetic analysis used genome-wide SNP genotypes for about 60% of the 666 donors, treating that subset as a discovery cohort. The study was designed to test whether signatures of past pathogen exposure could be identified by cataloging public T cell receptors. Typing coverage varied by locus: about 620-640 donors for A, B, C, DRB1 and DQB1; more than 500 for DQA1; nearly 610 for DPA1; around 490 for DPB1. Among some 400 genotyped donors of the cohort, an average of around 250,000 unique TCR beta nucleotide sequences was sequenced per donor, of which about 20% were non-productive. To predict cytomegalovirus infection status, the study brought together high-throughput TCR immunosequencing, statistical association of individual TCRs with disease status, and machine learning. An earlier analysis of approximately 630 of the donors applied high-throughput TCR beta sequencing to assess whether each TCR beta V gene segment acted as functional or pseudogenic. The study profiled the T cell repertoires of under 700 subjects by immunosequencing and related them to cytomegalovirus serostatus. Besides the first cohort of roughly 640 subjects, a separate validation cohort made up of some 110 different subjects was used. Rather than using new phenotypic data, the later analysis identified candidate immune exposures from TCR beta sequences and from how often those sequences occurred across donors. Of the roughly 410 genotyped donors, less than 90% were placed in the genetic ancestry cluster associated with self-reported Caucasian donors. A later analysis re-analyzed previously published TCR beta repertoires from about 600 donors and added high-resolution HLA genotyping to study TCR occurrence patterns. Four or five DR-DQ haplotypes were handled as single units for association and clustering because linkage in the cohort was strong. HLA typing covered class I and class II loci at four-digit resolution. Every discovery cohort repertoire had been produced on one sequencing platform. An early release that covered about 600 HLA-typed donors contained approximately 300 gigabases of sequencing data and about 84 million unique TCR sequences. Donor age, sex, ethnicity and CMV serostatus were compiled together with the repertoire data. Study-wide findings and limitations: A further reported finding was that TCR beta sequences accurately predicted the HLA-A and HLA-B alleles for most subjects in the first cohort. Correlated functional status among segregating V segments might reflect linkage disequilibrium, but an unknown experimental factor could not be ruled out. The study gave a list of under 200 TCR beta chains associated with cytomegalovirus. Roughly 15 rarely observed V segments, including chromosome 9 orphons, were excluded from the earlier analysis of approximately 600 of the donors because counts were too low. In a later analysis, TCR association rates were found to vary across HLA loci, with the most associated TCRs seen for DRB1 alleles and the fewest for HLA-C alleles. Three of the identified cytomegalovirus-associated TCR beta chains were confirmed in vitro to be specific for cytomegalovirus antigens. Immune exposure information for the cohort was limited to CMV serostatus. Only TCR beta chains were sequenced in this cohort, and the absence of alpha or paired-chain data limited detectable features. In a later analysis, most CMV-associated TCR beta chains were found to appear HLA-restricted, with HLA associations seemingly driven largely by CMV exposure. In both the original and validation cohorts, the classifier was reported to diagnose cytomegalovirus status with high specificity and sensitivity. Compared with equally common non-associated chains, HLA-associated TCR beta chains in a later analysis were more clonally expanded and had lower generation probabilities. At a false discovery rate of 0.05, a later analysis linked some 17,000 TCR beta sequences to specific HLA alleles. The authors suggested that the approach could potentially be generalized to other disease states and immunological phenotypes. Because HLA typing was unavailable for some donors at each locus, only the typed subset was used in association tests. Roughly uniform sequencing depth across donors was assumed in presence/absence analyses, although this assumption may not hold. A later analysis reported that several top co-occurrence clusters appeared linked to parvovirus B19, influenza, CMV and Epstein-Barr virus. In a later genetic analysis, a missense DCLRE1C variant was associated with V-gene and J-gene trimming of TCR beta chains, and the association was replicated in an independent cohort. Most TCR sequences were observed very rarely across donors, whereas some public TCRs were present in many individuals. Assigning TCR associations to individual alleles was difficult when HLA alleles, especially DR and DQ, strongly co-occurred. A cluster of highly shared sequence variants was judged likely to represent a technical artifact of the sequencing pipeline. According to a later genetic analysis, donors in an Asian-associated ancestry cluster had fewer N-insertions in productive TCRs than the approximately 700-donor mean. An earlier analysis of approximately 570 of the donors showed that most TCR beta V segments appeared in productive rearrangements either about 87% or about 30% of the time, which broadly matched IMGT annotations. Some IMGT-functional V segments, including TRBV6-2 and TRBV6-3, could not be told apart with the 87-base-pair reads, so those segments were excluded.

Library preparation was by the immunoSEQ multiplex PCR assay. A mixture of 60 forward primers for TCR Vbeta segments and 13 reverse primers for TCR Jbeta segments was used in the multiplex PCR. The CDR3 region of rearranged TCR beta genes was amplified from genomic DNA with a multiplex PCR assay. The amplified TCR beta libraries were sequenced on the Illumina HiSeq System as 87-base-pair reads. The authors' pipeline ran thus. In a later analysis, tens of millions of unique TCR beta chains were counted across the 500 to 850 repertoires, and some 10 million of these chains were shared by at least two donors. Raw reads were error-corrected and collapsed into unique sequences with a nearest-neighbor algorithm that merged closely related sequences to remove PCR and sequencing errors. To assign V, D and J gene segments, CDR3 sequences were aligned to IMGT reference sequences. For a sequence to be retained, at least a six-nucleotide match to both a V gene segment and a J gene segment was required. A rearrangement was called productive if the CDR3 had no stop codons and remained in frame with V and J, and every other rearrangement was called non-productive. Following IMGT convention, CDR3 was defined as the stretch from the second conserved V-encoded cysteine to the conserved J-encoded phenylalanine. The earlier analysis of 500 to 750 of the donors excluded any sequence lacking an unambiguous match to a single V gene segment. In an earlier analysis of several hundred of the donors, V segments were called functional above 56.7% productive rearrangements and were called segregating when the between-donor standard deviation exceeded 5%. To diagnose cytomegalovirus status from the catalog of TCR beta chain sequences, a statistical classification framework was built. V and J gene assignment, in a later analysis, came from comparing TCR nucleotide sequences with IMGT/GENE-DB human TR gene sequences. In a later analysis, CDR3 sequences and most-parsimonious VDJ recombination scenarios were assigned using the TCRdist pipeline. In a later analysis, every TCR beta chain was defined by the combination of its CDR3 amino acid sequence and its V-gene family, and reads without a unique V-gene family were dropped. In a later analysis, fewer than 600 highly shared, low-generation-probability nucleotide sequences were removed to address suspected cross-contamination and a sequencing artifact. A later analysis calculated a clonal expansion index for each public chain from normalized within-repertoire ranks of inferred template counts. In a later analysis, generation probabilities were computed using a VDJ recombination model fitted to out-of-frame rearrangements, and the results were checked against IGoR. In a later analysis, hypergeometric tests were used to score TCR-TCR, TCR-HLA and TCR-CMV co-occurrence, with a repertoire-size bias correction applied to TCR pairs. A later analysis estimated false discovery rates by permuting HLA or CMV assignments 20 times. In a later analysis, co-occurring TCRs were grouped using DBSCAN, and TCRdist sequence similarity was added for clustering within HLA-allele-positive subsets. Co-occurrence clustering excluded repertoires with fewer than 30,000 or more than 120,000 public chains, plus five with anomalous nucleotide sharing. Imported from immuneACCESS, the table was reduced by TCRdb to in-frame sequences with V and J called. These copies leave out some clones; in studies compared against another copy, an unresolved V gene accounts for under half, and the cause of the remainder is not known. D and trimming come from the DNA, and the V and J calls and clone size come from that table. For this sample there are some 86,000 clones; 79% appear just once. The ten largest clones capture about 14% of the sample.

The cohort comprised fewer than 700 healthy bone marrow donors. Cohort members were all nominally healthy when sampled, although unrecorded immune exposures were likely present. The donor was CMV seropositive and was included in the group of 250 to 300 seropositive cohort members. Every donor gave a peripheral blood sample, and the peripheral blood mononuclear cells from that sample were used for TCR beta sequencing. The Qiagen DNeasy Blood Extraction Kit was used to extract genomic DNA from the blood cell samples. A note on this clone: This clone's antigen is unknown. Base qualities are not recorded, but no much larger clone differs from it by a single base.

Trimming costs V 7 bases and J 0 bases, and their ends lie 12 bases apart. For CDR1 and CDR2, the germline V gene lists SNHLY and FYNNEI. The CDR3 spans 14 residues, from the cysteine through the phenylalanine. Of the read, only the CDR3 DNA is kept; its 42 bases are in frame from base 1. This sequence originates from a woman between 35 and 50 years old in good health and CMV-seropositive. The chain uses TRBV2 and TRBJ1-1; the D gene cannot be resolved reliably. Sequenced material: PBMCs. The CDR3 sequence is CASTGLTMNTEAFF. The sequence in DNA is TGTGCCAGCACCGGACTGACTATGAACACTGAAGCTTTCTTT.